This T cell receptor beta chain comes out of a study of tumor and adjacent non-tumor tissue in lung cancer. Study-wide context: Histology: about a dozen adenocarcinoma, a couple of squamous cell carcinoma, 1 small cell lung cancer. Samples averaged around 4 million productive TCRbeta reads each.

The library came from three nested PCR rounds adapted from ARM-PCR protocols. TCRdb passed the multiplex PCR reads through MiXCR, listing each CDR3 protein once. The table has approximately 120,000 distinct CDR3 sequences, about 65% seen once. Germline V gene sequence: CDR1 SGHNT, CDR2 YYREEE (reference sequence). Trimming stripped 4 bases from V and 5 bases from J, with 18 bases between. This CDR3 comprises 15 residues. This sample's RNA came from whole unsorted tissue. This non-tumor lung sample came from over 3 cm beyond the tumor edge. Overall study findings and caveats: Higher tumor TCR diversity was associated with shorter survival. Tumor repertoires had a smaller top 100 clone share than normal lung.

This clonotype was counted ten times or more. The antigen is not known. The chain is built from TRBV5-4 and TRBJ2-5, with TRBD2 as a possible D gene (5 bases). Sequences were obtained from distant non-tumor lung tissue. This clonotype was sampled from a man aged 55 to 70 with non-small cell lung cancer. CDR3 residues: CASSREPTFRETQYF. In DNA form, the CDR3 reads TGTGCCAGCAGCCGGGAACCTACCTTTAGGGAGACCCAGTACTTC.